This T cell receptor (beta chain) was sequenced for a study of T cells in Graves' hyperthyroidism and ophthalmopathy. The wider study: Before treatment of any kind, peripheral blood was taken at initial diagnosis.

This clonotype occurred many times. Deletions cut 0 bases from V and 0 bases from J, with 9 bases between. The CDR3 totals 16 residues. The germline CDR1 and CDR2 sequences are LNHNV and YYDKDF (reference sequence). It was RNA transcripts that yielded the amplified TCR beta CDR3 regions. Using the HTBI primer set, a first-round RT-PCR was run on the TCR CDR3. TCRdb independently ran MiXCR on the multiplex PCR reads; one entry per CDR3 protein. The sample yields roughly 710,000 distinct CDR3 sequences, 30% to 40% seen once. The definition of stable Graves' hyperthyroidism was no ophthalmopathy progression within 18 months. The authors obtained PBMCs from 7.5 to 10 ml of fresh peripheral blood.

J is TRBJ1-5 and V is TRBV15; D gene uncertain. The TCR originated in a woman between 35 and 50 years old with Graves' hyperthyroidism. The sequenced material came from blood. The CDR3 coding sequence is TGTGCCACCAGCAGAGATCCAAGAAATAGCAATCAGCCCCAGCATTTT. Its translation: CATSRDPRNSNQPQHF.